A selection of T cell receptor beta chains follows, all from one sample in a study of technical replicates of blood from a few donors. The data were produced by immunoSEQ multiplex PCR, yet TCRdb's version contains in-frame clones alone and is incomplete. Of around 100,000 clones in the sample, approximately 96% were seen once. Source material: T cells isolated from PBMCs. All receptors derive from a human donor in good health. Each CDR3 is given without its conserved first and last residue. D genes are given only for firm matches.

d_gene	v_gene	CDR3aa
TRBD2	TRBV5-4	ASGVSGNYNEQF
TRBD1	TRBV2	ASSYGQGKY
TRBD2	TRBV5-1	ASSLSWRELDEQY
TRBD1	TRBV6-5	ASSYPGGEYYEQY
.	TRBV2	ASGREMNTEAF
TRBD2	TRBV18	ASSSVAGDSNEQY
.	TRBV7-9	ASSLSDEQY
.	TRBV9	ASSERGLQVSSTDTQY
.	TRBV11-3	ASSSDPQGIQETQY
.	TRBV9	ASSAGLLNTEAF
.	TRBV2	ASSDQQFHQPQH
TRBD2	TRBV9	ASSPGTGGPSQF
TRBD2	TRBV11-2	ASSTGLAGEGANTQY
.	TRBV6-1	ASSELTGRDTIY
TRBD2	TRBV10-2	ASTAGTKKETQY
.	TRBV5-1	ASAKGSGTDTQY
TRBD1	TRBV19	ASTIQGVSNQPQH
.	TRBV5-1	ASSLDAPPGIQY
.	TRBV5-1	ASSFRNLNEKLF
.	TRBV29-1	SGRTSRDTEAF
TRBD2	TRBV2	AIWREGFYEQY
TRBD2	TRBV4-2	ASSQDLTSGSTDTQY
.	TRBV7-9	ASSLGAGGTEAF
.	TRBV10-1	ASSDGLNNHEQF
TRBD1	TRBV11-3	ASSLGDRGVYSNQPQH
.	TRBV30	AWSDLNTDTQY
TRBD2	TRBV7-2	ASSYRASGAYEQY
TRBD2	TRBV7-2	ASSGGLAGGHEQY
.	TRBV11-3	ASSLGGGATGELF
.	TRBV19	ASRDPTDTQY
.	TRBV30	AWSRREYRYEQY
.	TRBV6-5	ASSYSLRGDEQF